A single sample gave rise to the 7 T cell receptor beta chains below, sequenced in a study of T cell repertoires in cytomegalovirus infection. TCRdb itself ran the reads through MiXCR, one entry per CDR3 protein. The sample contains 150,000 to 200,000 distinct CDR3 sequences, roughly 9.8% of which appear only once. The sample was PBMCs. These receptors all come from a human donor in good health (CMV status not recorded). Some clones in this sample may be carry-over from other donors' samples.

This clonotype was found many times. The CDR3 DNA reads TGTGCCGGCAACCTAGGACGGCTTAACTATGGCTACACCTTC. Protein product: CAGNLGRLNYGYTF. The chain recombines TRBV2 with TRBJ1-2, with unresolved D. Germline CDR1 SNHLY, CDR2 FYNNEI. V was trimmed by 11 bases and J by 1 base, leaving 17 bases between them. The CDR3 spans 14 residues.

The table lists this clonotype with a few counts. V usage is TRBV6-1 and J usage is TRBJ2-2, with D possibly matching TRBD1 (6 bases). The CDR3 consists of 14 residues. Germline V lookup: CDR1 MNHNS, CDR2 SASEGT. The ends were cut back, 7 bases at V and 1 base at J, with 10 bases in the middle. CDR3 DNA sequence: TGTGCCAGCAACTCCAGGGGGAACACCGGGGAGCTGTTTTTT. As protein: CASNSRGNTGELFF.

There are many counts of this clonotype. The V gene is TRBV2, the J gene TRBJ1-5, with D tentatively TRBD1 (5 bases). The CDR3 contains 16 residues. Trimming cost V 3 bases and J 4 bases, with 16 bases left between them. Per the germline V gene, CDR1 is SNHLY and CDR2 is FYNNEI. CDR3 bases: TGTGCCAGCAGTGAGAATCAAGGGGTGGCAAATCAGCCCCAGCATTTT. As protein: CASSENQGVANQPQHF.

The table lists this clonotype with many counts. The chain has TRBV7-2 and TRBJ2-7; 15 bases are shared with TRBD2. Germline lookup yields CDR1 SGHTA and CDR2 FQGNSA. The length of the CDR3 is 16 residues. V lost 5 bases to trimming and J lost 4 bases; unmatched junction nucleotides: 6. The CDR3 nucleotides read TGTGCCAGCAGCACGGCCGGGACTAGCGGGGGGTACGAGCAGTACTTC. Amino acids: CASSTAGTSGGYEQYF.

This clonotype was observed a few times. V is TRBV29-1 and J is TRBJ2-5; D might be TRBD2 (5 bases). The CDR3 has 11 residues. Germline CDR1 and CDR2: SQVTM and ANQGSEA. V lost 8 bases, J lost 4 bases, and 11 bases lay in between. CDR3 nucleotides: TGCAGCATTAACAGCGGAGAGACCCAGTACTTC. Translating it yields CSINSGETQYF. Using reference TRBV29-1 and TRBJ2-5 for the parts outside the CDR3, the full variable domain is SAVISQKPSRDICQRGTSLTIQCQVDSQVTMMFWYRQQPGQSLTLIATANQGSEATYESGFVIDKFPISRPNLTFSTLTVSNMSPEDSSIYLCSINSGETQYFGPGTRLLVL.

This chain uses TRBV28 with TRBJ2-7; D is possibly TRBD2 (6 bases). The V and J ends lost 5 bases and 4 bases respectively, with 15 bases between them. Germline CDR1 MDHEN, CDR2 SYDVKM. The CDR3 has 14 amino acids. The CDR3 DNA reads as TGTGCCAGCAGTCCCTCCGGGACTGGATACGAGCAGTACTTC. Protein product: CASSPSGTGYEQYF. The full variable domain, in which reference TRBV28 and TRBJ2-7 provide the parts outside the CDR3, is DVKVTQSSRYLVKRTGEKVFLECVQDMDHENMFWYRQDPGLGLRLIYFSYDVKMKEKGDIPEGYSVSREKKERFSLILESASTNQTSMYLCASSPSGTGYEQYFGPGTRLTVT.

This rearrangement joins TRBV7-8 to TRBJ1-5, with 10 bases identical to TRBD1. The CDR3 covers 16 residues. V gave up 1 base and J gave up 9 bases; unmatched junction bases: 9. Germline V gene lookup returns CDR1 SGHVS and CDR2 FQNEAQ. Written as DNA, the CDR3 is TGTGCCAGCAGCTTAGGGACAGGGGGAAAGGGACCGCCCCAGCATTTT. It is translated as CASSLGTGGKGPPQHF.